This TCR beta chain was documented in a study of beta chain features in type 1 diabetes. Overall study: All samples yielded around 98 million examined sorted cells. Regarding the study as a whole: Type 1 diabetes patients had TCRB CDR3s that were shorter (moderately but significantly so) in all four CD4+ subsets. Within patients, naive, central memory and Treg TCRB repertoires seemed more similar than within healthy donors.

Purity of each sorted population was above 98%. Expressed TCRB transcripts got sequenced, as all isolated RNA was reverse transcribed. Assay used: immunoSEQ multiplex PCR; TCRdb lists only in-frame clones, some missing. In the table there are more than 150,000 clones, 7% to 9.5% of which are singletons. Trimming removed 4 bases at V and 3 bases at J, with 6 bases between. The CDR3 loop spans 12 amino acids. The germline V gene encodes CDR1 MNHNY and CDR2 SVGAGI (reference sequence). Comments on this clone: The antigen remains unidentified.

The chain is built from TRBV6-6 and TRBJ1-2, with unresolved D. This TCR was recovered from a woman aged 25 to 39 with type 1 diabetes. Sequenced sample: central memory CD4+ T cells from blood. The CDR3 spells CASSSQDYGYTF. CDR3 nucleotides: TGTGCCAGCAGTTCGCAGGACTATGGCTACACCTTC.